The 4 T cell receptor beta chains below come from one sample, sequenced in a study of CD8 T cells in ankylosing spondylitis (dated by TCRdb to about 2017). Library preparation was by 5' RACE. The reads were generated on an Illumina HiSeq 2500. Using fastp trimming at Q25 and MiXCR clonotype assembly, TCRdb reanalyzed the public sequencing data and kept in-frame beta chains. Identical CDR3 proteins give one entry, which carries the most common genes and DNA. The sample table holds a few hundred thousand distinct CDR3 sequences, of which roughly a tenth were seen once. 20% to 25% of the sample belongs to the ten largest clones. What was sequenced was blood, either unsorted or a sorted T cell fraction (not recorded which). These receptors were taken from a male donor with ankylosing spondylitis or in good health (not recorded which).

The sample holds many counts of this clonotype. CDR3 protein: CASGFEGEAGELFF. DNA of the CDR3: TGTGCTAGTGGTTTTGAGGGAGAGGCCGGGGAGCTGTTTTTT. The V gene is TRBV12-5, the J gene TRBJ2-2; possibly TRBD2 for D (5 bases). This CDR3 is 14 amino acids long. Deletions cut 3 bases from V and 6 bases from J, with 11 bases between. The germline gives CDR1 LGHNT, CDR2 FRNRAP.

This clonotype showed up many times. This chain joins TRBV12-3 or TRBV12-4 and TRBJ2-5, with D possibly matching TRBD1 (6 bases). Between the trimmed V and J ends, which lost 4 bases and 4 bases, there was a span of 19 bases. This CDR3 contains 16 residues. For the CDR3, the DNA is TGTGCCAGCAGTTCCCTGCCTCCAGGGGCTGGAGAGACCCAGTACTTC. It is translated as CASSSLPPGAGETQYF.

This clonotype was detected ten times or more. The V gene is TRBV7-9, the J gene TRBJ2-7; 9 nucleotides line up with TRBD1. The CDR3 covers 14 residues. The germline V gene has CDR1 SEHNR and CDR2 FQNEAQ (reference sequence). V gave up 1 base and J gave up 6 bases; unmatched junction bases: 4. The CDR3 coding sequence is TGTGCCAGCAGCTTAGTACAGGGGGCTTTCGAGCAGTACTTC. It specifies CASSLVQGAFEQYF.

This clonotype occurred many times. This rearrangement joins TRBV5-5 to TRBJ1-5; 8 positions match TRBD1. After removal of 0 bases from V and 3 bases from J, the junction contained 2 bases not matched to a gene. Per germline, CDR1 SGHKS and CDR2 YYEKEE (reference sequence). This CDR3 has 15 residues. The CDR3 protein is CASSLGQGNNQPQHF. The CDR3 DNA follows: TGTGCCAGCAGCTTGGGACAGGGGAACAATCAGCCCCAGCATTTT.